A single sample is the source of the 22 T cell receptor beta chains below, sequenced in a study of blood T cell repertoires in COVID-19. Sequenced by immunoSEQ multiplex PCR; TCRdb stores in-frame clones only, minus some. The sample has under 150,000 clones, approximately 85% seen once. Sequencing was done on a sample of peripheral blood. These receptor sequences come from a human donor in a cohort sampled during active COVID-19.

V is TRBV29-1 and J is TRBJ2-5; 7 bases agree with TRBD1. V shed 6 bases, J shed 4 bases, and the junction held 5 bases outside the gene matches. There are 12 residues in the CDR3. CDR1 and CDR2 from the germline V gene are SQVTM and ANQGSEA. The CDR3 DNA is TGCAGCGTAGAGGACAGGCCAGAGACCCAGTACTTC. Translation: CSVEDRPETQYF.

The chain is built from TRBV5-6 and TRBJ2-2, with a tentative D call TRBD2 (5 bases). V was pared by 0 bases and J by 8 bases, with 8 bases between. The length of the CDR3 is 13 residues. Germline V gene data show CDR1 as SGHDT and CDR2 as YYEEEE. This chain's CDR3 is CASSLVSGGELFF. CDR3 bases: TGTGCCAGCAGCTTGGTCTCGGGAGGGGAGCTGTTTTTT.

The V gene is TRBV9, the J gene TRBJ2-1; perhaps TRBD1 as D (6 bases). CDR1 SGDLS and CDR2 YYNGEE come from the germline V gene. CDR3 length equals 13 residues. With 4 bases removed from V and 9 bases from J, the gap between germline ends came to 14 bases. The CDR3 here is CASSPTATGEQFF. CDR3 in DNA: TGTGCCAGCAGCCCCACAGCGACAGGTGAGCAGTTCTTC.

The rearrangement links TRBV11-3 to TRBJ2-1; TRBD1 matches at 8 bases. CDR3 length equals 17 residues. V shed 0 bases, J shed 8 bases, and the junction held 12 bases outside the gene matches. Germline-derived CDR1 and CDR2 are SGHNT and YENEEA. CDR3 nucleotide sequence: TGTGCCAGCAGCTTAGATGGCCCAGGTTGGACAGGGCATGAGCAGTTCTTC. Residues: CASSLDGPGWTGHEQFF.

This rearrangement joins TRBV11-3 to TRBJ2-1; 8 bases map to TRBD1. With 5 bases clipped from V and 5 bases from J, the junction kept 11 bases outside the gene matches. The germline V gene encodes CDR1 SGHNT and CDR2 YENEEA. The CDR3 has 16 residues. The DNA for the CDR3 is TGTGCCAGCAGCCGGTCGGGGACAGGAATCAACAATGAGCAGTTCTTC. Encoded protein: CASSRSGTGINNEQFF.

The chain combines TRBV7-2 with TRBJ1-2, with 9 bases lining up with TRBD1. V was pared by 4 bases and J by 8 bases, with 5 bases of the junction left unmatched. Germline CDR1 SGHTA, CDR2 FQGNSA. This CDR3 is 13 amino acids long. CDR3 amino acids: CASSSGQGGGYTF. CDR3 DNA: TGTGCCAGCAGCTCGGGACAGGGAGGGGGCTACACCTTC.

The chain carries TRBV5-6 and TRBJ1-2, with D maybe TRBD1 (5 bases). The CDR3 contains 14 residues. The germline V gene has CDR1 SGHDT and CDR2 YYEEEE. Trimming cost V 4 bases and J 8 bases, with 18 bases left between them. The CDR3 DNA reads TGTGCCAGCAGCCAAAGGGATGGGGCGCCGGGCTACACCTTC. This codes for CASSQRDGAPGYTF.

This clone has a handful of counts. The rearrangement uses TRBV6-4 and TRBJ1-1; 8 bases align to TRBD1. This CDR3 has 14 residues. Germline V gene sequence: CDR1 MRHNA, CDR2 SNTAGT. V trimming: 6 bases; J trimming: 4 bases; junction bases outside the gene matches: 7. CDR3 in amino acids: CASRRTGLGTEAFF. As DNA, the CDR3 is TGTGCCAGCAGGCGGACAGGGCTTGGCACTGAAGCTTTCTTT.

This chain uses TRBV6-2 or TRBV6-3 with TRBJ1-1; D not resolved. The V gene lost 5 bases and the J gene lost 0 bases, with 19 bases spanning the gap. This CDR3 comprises 17 residues. Germline V gene lookup returns CDR1 MNHEY and CDR2 SVGEGT. CDR3 sequence reads: CASSPPGNTFMNTEAFF. DNA for the CDR3: TGTGCCAGCAGTCCCCCCGGGAACACGTTCATGAACACTGAAGCTTTCTTT.

Notes on this clone: At one boundary the junction diverges from the germline segment, which might be a read error. V and J are TRBV5-6 and TRBJ1-6; maybe TRBD1 (6 bases). The CDR3 sequence is 13 residues long. Germline assignment: CDR1 SGHDT and CDR2 YYEEEE. The CDR3 protein is CASMQDRDTRPTF. The CDR3 DNA follows: TGTGCCAGCATGCAGGACCGGGACACCAGGCCGACGTTT.

V is TRBV19 and J is TRBJ2-7; 7 bases agree with TRBD1. The CDR3 contains 13 residues. Per germline, CDR1 LNHDA and CDR2 SQIVND (reference sequence). The ends lost 5 bases at V and 4 bases at J; junction bases unmatched: 5. This chain's CDR3 is CASSPPQGYEQYF. For the CDR3, the DNA is TGTGCCAGTAGTCCACCACAGGGGTACGAGCAGTACTTC.

The genes are TRBV7-2 and TRBJ2-7; 13 nucleotides line up with TRBD2. Germline trimming cut 5 bases from V and 2 bases from J; bases unmatched to any gene: 6. CDR1 SGHTA and CDR2 FQGNSA come from the germline V gene. The CDR3 covers 16 residues. The CDR3 sequence: CASSPALAGGPYEQYV. The DNA of the CDR3 is TGTGCCAGCAGCCCCGCACTAGCGGGAGGGCCCTACGAGCAGTACGTC.

CDR3 sequence reads: CASTIFAGGYTF. In nucleotides, the CDR3 is TGTGCCAGCACTATTTTCGCGGGGGGCTACACCTTC. The chain is built from TRBV28 and TRBJ1-2; no reliable D call. Germline CDR1 MDHEN, CDR2 SYDVKM. The CDR3 sequence is 12 residues long. V gave up 7 bases and J gave up 8 bases, with 14 bases separating them.

This clone was detected a few times. V usage is TRBV7-2 and J usage is TRBJ2-7; D not resolved. The CDR3 totals 14 residues. The germline CDR1 and CDR2 sequences are SGHTA and FQGNSA. DNA for the CDR3: TGTGCCAGCAGCTTAGATGGTGGCTCCAACGAGCAGTACGTC. Amino acid sequence: CASSLDGGSNEQYV.

The chain joins TRBV5-1 to TRBJ1-6; no reliable D call. Per the germline V gene, CDR1 is SGHRS and CDR2 is YFSETQ. V dropped 7 bases and J dropped 6 bases, with 17 bases sitting between them. This CDR3 contains 15 residues. CDR3 residues: CASRNVAGTNSPLHF. Written as DNA, the CDR3 is TGCGCCAGCCGGAATGTGGCAGGCACTAATTCACCCCTCCACTTT.

The chain couples TRBV29-1 to TRBJ1-2; D is undetermined. Germline loops: CDR1 SQVTM, CDR2 ANQGSEA. V lost 2 bases and J 5 bases, leaving 9 bases between the germline ends. The CDR3 sequence is 12 residues long. The CDR3 protein is CSVEKLYYGYTF. CDR3 DNA: TGCAGCGTTGAAAAGCTGTATTATGGCTACACCTTC.

The chain joins TRBV9 to TRBJ1-6; 7 bases agree with TRBD1. The CDR3 sequence is 15 residues long. Germline CDR1 SGDLS, CDR2 YYNGEE. Unmatched junction bases numbered 7, after V lost 4 bases and J lost 6 bases. The CDR3 sequence: CASSTADRTNSPLHF. The CDR3 DNA sequence: TGTGCCAGCAGCACCGCGGACAGGACTAATTCACCCCTCCACTTT.

The genes are TRBV14 and TRBJ2-1; no clear D. Germline V gives CDR1 SGHDN, CDR2 FVKESK. The CDR3 has 14 amino acids. V was shortened by 1 base and J by 5 bases, with 9 bases between the two germline ends. The DNA for the CDR3 is TGTGCCAGCAGCCAAGTTGGCAACCACAATGAGCAGTTCTTC. It codes for CASSQVGNHNEQFF.

The rearrangement uses TRBV18 and TRBJ1-1, with a tentative D call TRBD1 (6 bases). V lost 6 bases and J lost 8, with 19 bases in between. Germline loops: CDR1 KGHSH, CDR2 LQKENI. CDR3 length equals 14 residues. CDR3 in amino acids: CASSPTRTETEAFF. CDR3 nucleotides: TGTGCCAGCTCCCCAACACGGACAGAGACAGAAGCTTTCTTT.

The V call is TRBV6-5, the J call TRBJ2-3; D remains ambiguous. The germline CDR1 and CDR2 sequences are MNHEY and SVGAGI. Deletions cut 2 bases from V and 2 bases from J, with 11 bases between. The length of the CDR3 is 15 residues. CDR3 protein: CASSYGRMPTDTQYF. The CDR3 nucleotides are TGTGCCAGCAGTTACGGGCGAATGCCCACAGATACGCAGTATTTT.

The CDR3 is CASSDRYYGYTF. The CDR3 DNA sequence: TGTGCCAGCTCTGACAGATATTATGGCTACACCTTC. The chain recombines TRBV19 with TRBJ1-2, with D tentatively TRBD1 (5 bases). Looked up from germline, CDR1 is LNHDA and CDR2 is SQIVND (reference sequence). The CDR3 sequence is 12 residues long. Trimming removed 9 bases from V and 5 bases from J, with 13 bases in between.

The chain recombines TRBV12-3 or TRBV12-4 with TRBJ1-1, with a possible D match to TRBD1 (5 bases). Trimming cost V 1 base and J 6 bases, with 6 bases left between them. This CDR3 contains 12 residues. The CDR3 nucleotides read TGTGCCAGCAGTTTAGTCAGGGCTGAAGCTTTCTTT. Its protein product is CASSLVRAEAFF.